This record covers a single T cell receptor (beta chain). Its antigen remains unidentified. The CDR3 runs 16 residues. Trimming removed 3 bases from V and 7 bases from J; junction bases left unmatched: 10. This entry belongs to a study of T-cell reconstitution after alpha-beta-depleted transplantation in children. The study's findings and limits: Once a year had passed after transplant, T-cell counts and diversity came mostly from newly produced T cells. About two months after transplant, alpha-beta T cells reportedly came from several hundred expanded graft clones.

TCRbeta library construction was performed incorporating unique molecular identifiers. TCRdb itself ran the PCR reads through MiXCR, one entry per CDR3 protein. Of some 830,000 distinct CDR3 sequences listed, roughly 15% are singletons. This sequence was found in a male patient aged 10 to 17 who had a stem cell transplant for acute lymphoblastic leukemia, so the T cells may come from the graft donor. V gene TRBV12-3 or TRBV12-4 combines with J gene TRBJ2-1; 9 bases agree with TRBD2. Sample: PBMCs, mostly from graft donor cells, taken 360 days after TCRalphabeta/CD19-depleted stem cell transplant. The CDR3 DNA reads as TGTGCCAGCAGTTTTCGGCGAGCGGGAGGTGGGAATGAGCAGTTCTTC. It specifies CASSFRRAGGGNEQFF.